Below, 23 T cell receptor beta chains from the same sample are listed, as sequenced in a study of shared clonotypes between healthy human individuals. Method: immunoSEQ multiplex PCR; TCRdb's copy keeps in-frame clones and lacks some. The profile covers about a million clones, with around 74% appearing a single time and 1.4% taken by the ten largest. The sample comprised memory CD4+ T cells sorted from blood. Subset reported: CD45RA-negative fraction. The source of these receptors is a man aged 18 to 29 in good health.

The rearrangement joins TRBV6-1 to TRBJ1-5; 9 bases are shared with TRBD1. CDR1 is MNHNS, CDR2 SASEGT, per germline. CDR3 size: 15 residues. The ends lost 5 bases at V and 6 bases at J; junction bases unmatched: 8. The CDR3 DNA sequence: TGTGCCAGCAGTCCAACAGGGGGCAAGGGTCAGCCCCAGCATTTT. This translates into CASSPTGGKGQPQHF.

The V gene is TRBV6-5, the J gene TRBJ2-7; TRBD1 might be the D (6 bases). Germline V CDR1 and CDR2: MNHEY, SVGAGI. CDR3 length equals 13 residues. Trimming cost V 7 bases and J 5 bases, with 15 bases left between them. The CDR3 spells CASKDRFLNEQYF. In DNA form, the CDR3 reads TGTGCCAGCAAAGACAGGTTCTTGAACGAGCAGTACTTC.

This clone was picked up a small number of times. Other DNA variants within this sample encode the same CDR3. The chain uses TRBV2 and TRBJ1-6; 7 nucleotides line up with TRBD1. The CDR3 consists of 15 residues. V shed 3 bases and J 7 bases; nucleotides not matched to a gene: 6. Germline assignment: CDR1 SNHLY and CDR2 FYNNEI. In nucleotides, the CDR3 is TGTGCCAGCAGTGAGGCGCCAGGGGGGAATTCACCCCTCCACTTT. The encoded protein is CASSEAPGGNSPLHF. Filled out from reference TRBV2 and TRBJ1-6, the complete variable domain reads EPEVTQTPSHQVTQMGQEVILRCVPISNHLYFYWYRQILGQKVEFLVSFYNNEISEKSEIFDDQFSVERPDGSNFTLKIRSTKLEDSAMYFCASSEAPGGNSPLHFGNGTRLTVT.

In regard to this clone: Distinct nucleotide sequences in the sample also encode this CDR3. The rearrangement links TRBV6-5 to TRBJ1-3; D remains unclear. Trimming shortened V by 0 bases and J by 0 bases, and 3 bases separated the two germline ends. Germline values: CDR1 MNHEY, CDR2 SVGAGI. CDR3 size: 14 residues. The CDR3 DNA follows: TGTGCCAGCAGTTACTCACGCTCTGGAAACACCATATATTTT. It specifies CASSYSRSGNTIYF.

The chain employs TRBV7-6 and TRBJ2-5; D remains unclear. Germline assignment: CDR1 SGHVS and CDR2 FNYEAQ. The CDR3 contains 12 residues. V gave up 5 bases and J gave up 5 bases, with 9 bases separating them. Written as DNA, the CDR3 is TGTGCCAGCAGCCTAGGCAGGGAGACCCAGTACTTC. Translation gives CASSLGRETQYF.

J is TRBJ2-5 and V is TRBV6-1; 7 bases match TRBD1. Germline values: CDR1 MNHNS, CDR2 SASEGT. The length of the CDR3 is 14 residues. V trimming: 6 bases; J trimming: 4 bases; junction bases outside the gene matches: 8. Here the CDR3 reads CASSWDSTGETQYF. The CDR3 DNA is TGTGCCAGCAGCTGGGACAGTACGGGAGAGACCCAGTACTTC.

CDR3 region: CASSSTGTIGEQYF. CDR3 DNA sequence: TGTGCCAGCAGTTCGACCGGGACAATCGGCGAGCAGTACTTC. The chain links TRBV11-2 to TRBJ2-7, with D possibly matching TRBD1 (6 bases). V was pared by 6 bases and J by 6 bases, with 18 bases between. The CDR3 consists of 14 residues. Per the germline V gene, CDR1 is SGHAT and CDR2 is FQNNGV. Using reference TRBV11-2 and TRBJ2-7 for the parts outside the CDR3, the full variable domain is EAGVAQSPRYKIIEKRQSVAFWCNPISGHATLYWYQQILGQGPKLLIQFQNNGVVDDSQLPKDRFSAERLKGVDSTLKIQPAKLEDSAVYLCASSSTGTIGEQYFGPGTRLTVT.

This sequence joins TRBV28 and TRBJ1-6; perhaps TRBD1 as D (6 bases). This CDR3 has 16 residues. CDR1 and CDR2 (germline): MDHEN, SYDVKM. V was clipped by 4 bases and J by 9 bases, with 19 bases between them. CDR3 loop: CASSSGGTTYGSPLHF. CDR3 sequence (DNA): TGTGCCAGCAGTTCTGGGGGGACAACCTACGGTTCACCCCTCCACTTT. The complete variable domain, with remaining parts taken from reference TRBV28 and TRBJ1-6, reads DVKVTQSSRYLVKRTGEKVFLECVQDMDHENMFWYRQDPGLGLRLIYFSYDVKMKEKGDIPEGYSVSREKKERFSLILESASTNQTSMYLCASSSGGTTYGSPLHFGNGTRLTVT.

As to this clone: The sample holds other DNA sequences that translate to the same CDR3. The rearrangement joins TRBV6-5 to TRBJ1-1; D is ambiguous. The CDR3 is made up of 11 amino acids. CDR1 and CDR2 from the germline V gene are MNHEY and SVGAGI. Trimming pared 7 bases from V and 1 base from J, leaving 4 bases between. In DNA form, the CDR3 reads TGTGCCAGCAAGCGGAACACTGAAGCTTTCTTT. Its translation is CASKRNTEAFF.

The chain uses TRBV10-3 and TRBJ2-2; no firm D call. Trimming took off 11 bases at V and 4 bases at J, with 11 bases between the two ends. The CDR3 has 12 amino acids. Germline CDR1 ENHRY, CDR2 SYGVKD. DNA for the CDR3: TGTGCCGCCGCGGTTGGCACCGGGGAGCTGTTTTTT. Its protein product is CAAAVGTGELFF.

The chain couples TRBV10-3 to TRBJ2-7; 7 bases map to TRBD2. The CDR3 totals 14 residues. Trimming cost V 7 bases and J 3 bases; bases outside gene matches: 9. Germline values: CDR1 ENHRY, CDR2 SYGVKD. In DNA form, the CDR3 reads TGTGCCATCAAATCCGGGACTAATAACTACGAGCAGTACTTC. Translating gives CAIKSGTNNYEQYF.

The table lists this clone with many counts. The chain has TRBV11-2 and TRBJ2-4; D uncertain. The length of the CDR3 is 14 residues. V gave up 8 bases and J gave up 4 bases, with 15 bases separating them. Germline CDR1 is SGHAT and CDR2 is FQNNGV. The CDR3 region is CASALIAGKNIQYF. DNA for the CDR3: TGTGCCAGCGCTTTGATCGCCGGAAAAAACATTCAGTACTTC.

This chain connects TRBV7-9 to TRBJ2-1; tentatively, D is TRBD2 (6 bases). This CDR3 comprises 13 residues. V shed 7 bases and J shed 7 bases, with 14 bases lying between them. Germline loops: CDR1 SEHNR, CDR2 FQNEAQ (reference sequence). The DNA for the CDR3 is TGTGCCAGCAAACTAGCCGAGGTAAATGAGCAGTTCTTC. This encodes CASKLAEVNEQFF.

This clone was picked up many times. Relative to the germline gene, one junction end is altered; a read error may explain this. The rearrangement links TRBV7-2 to TRBJ2-4; D is ambiguous. Germline V lookup: CDR1 SGHTA, CDR2 FQGNSA. The CDR3 loop spans 12 amino acids. This CDR3 is CASTPERTHLNF. The CDR3 bases are TGTGCCAGCACCCCGGAGCGTACGCATTTGAACTTC.

This rearrangement joins TRBV11-2 to TRBJ2-1; TRBD2 is a possible D gene (6 bases). The CDR3 has 17 amino acids. Trimming cost V 3 bases and J 6 bases, with 21 bases left between them. Germline V gene lookup returns CDR1 SGHAT and CDR2 FQNNGV. CDR3 sequence: CASSFLFWEADANEQFF. The CDR3 DNA follows: TGTGCCAGCAGCTTTTTATTTTGGGAGGCCGATGCCAATGAGCAGTTCTTC.

The rearrangement uses TRBV30 and TRBJ2-5; TRBD2 aligns across 7 bases. The CDR3 runs to 14 residues. V shed 0 bases and J 5 bases; nucleotides not matched to a gene: 6. CDR1 is GTSNPN and CDR2 is SVGIG in the germline V gene (reference sequence). CDR3 loop: CAWSVTAGGETQYF. The CDR3 DNA follows: TGTGCCTGGAGTGTTACTGCCGGGGGGGAGACCCAGTACTTC.

V and J are TRBV7-9 and TRBJ1-2; unclear D gene. The germline V gene encodes CDR1 SEHNR and CDR2 FQNEAQ (reference sequence). Trimming took off 1 base at V and 0 bases at J, with 6 bases between the two ends. The CDR3 loop spans 14 amino acids. In DNA form, the CDR3 reads TGTGCCAGCAGCTTAGAAGAGGCTAACTATGGCTACACCTTC. Translation: CASSLEEANYGYTF.

The chain recombines TRBV6-5 with TRBJ2-2; no reliable D call. The germline gives CDR1 MNHEY, CDR2 SVGAGI. This CDR3 region has 14 residues. V was pared by 9 bases and J by 5 bases, with 16 bases between. In DNA form, the CDR3 reads TGTGCCAGTAAGAACCCCGAAAGGACCGGGGAGCTGTTTTTT. This codes for CASKNPERTGELFF.

As for this clone: This specimen includes other DNA sequences encoding the same CDR3. The rearrangement uses TRBV29-1 and TRBJ2-3; TRBD2 might be the D (5 bases). Germline V gene data show CDR1 as SQVTM and CDR2 as ANQGSEA. Trimming stripped 6 bases from V and 0 bases from J, with 7 bases between. This CDR3 is built from 12 residues. CDR3 nucleotide sequence: TGCAGCGTCTCGGGGAGCACAGATACGCAGTATTTT. Protein product: CSVSGSTDTQYF.

The chain joins TRBV4-3 to TRBJ2-1; 10 bases fit TRBD2. V shed 0 bases, J shed 8 bases, and the junction held 16 bases outside the gene matches. This CDR3 contains 19 residues. In germline, CDR1 is LGHNA, CDR2 YSLEER. The CDR3 DNA reads TGCGCCAGCAGCCAAGAGGGAGGGAGCGGGAGGGCCCCGGCCCATGAGCAGTTCTTC. Amino acids: CASSQEGGSGRAPAHEQFF.

The rearrangement joins TRBV28 to TRBJ1-2, with 8 bases fitting TRBD1. The germline gives CDR1 MDHEN, CDR2 SYDVKM. Trimming at V came to 6 bases and at J to 5 bases, leaving 8 bases not matched to a gene. This CDR3 spans 14 amino acids. The CDR3: CASSRQGILYGYTF. CDR3 DNA sequence: TGTGCCAGCAGCAGACAGGGGATACTGTATGGCTACACCTTC.

The chain employs TRBV27 and TRBJ2-3; D unresolved. The V end lost 8 bases, the J end lost 0 bases, and 12 bases lay between the germline ends. Germline values: CDR1 MNHEY, CDR2 SMNVEV (reference sequence). CDR3 size: 14 residues. CDR3 nucleotide sequence: TGTGCCAGCTTCCTTAGCAGGAGCACAGATACGCAGTATTTT. Translating it yields CASFLSRSTDTQYF.

This clone was recorded once. This chain connects TRBV5-1 to TRBJ2-5, with D maybe TRBD2 (6 bases). The germline V gene encodes CDR1 SGHRS and CDR2 YFSETQ. V gave up 4 bases and J gave up 3 bases, with 19 bases separating them. There are 16 residues in the CDR3. CDR3 DNA sequence: TGCGCCAGCAGCCCGAATTCGCCGGGACTTAAAGAGACCCAGTACTTC. Its protein product is CASSPNSPGLKETQYF.